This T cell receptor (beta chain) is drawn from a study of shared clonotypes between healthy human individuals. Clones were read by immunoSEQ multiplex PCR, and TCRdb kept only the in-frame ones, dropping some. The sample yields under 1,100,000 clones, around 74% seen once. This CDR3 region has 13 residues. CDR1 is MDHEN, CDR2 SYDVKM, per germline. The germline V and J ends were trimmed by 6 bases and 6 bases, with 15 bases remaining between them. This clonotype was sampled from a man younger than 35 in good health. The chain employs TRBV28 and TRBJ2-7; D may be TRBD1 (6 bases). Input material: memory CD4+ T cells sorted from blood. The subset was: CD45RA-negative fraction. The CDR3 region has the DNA TGTGCCAGCAGGAAAGAGGTCAGGGGCGAGCAGTACTTC. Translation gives CASRKEVRGEQYF.